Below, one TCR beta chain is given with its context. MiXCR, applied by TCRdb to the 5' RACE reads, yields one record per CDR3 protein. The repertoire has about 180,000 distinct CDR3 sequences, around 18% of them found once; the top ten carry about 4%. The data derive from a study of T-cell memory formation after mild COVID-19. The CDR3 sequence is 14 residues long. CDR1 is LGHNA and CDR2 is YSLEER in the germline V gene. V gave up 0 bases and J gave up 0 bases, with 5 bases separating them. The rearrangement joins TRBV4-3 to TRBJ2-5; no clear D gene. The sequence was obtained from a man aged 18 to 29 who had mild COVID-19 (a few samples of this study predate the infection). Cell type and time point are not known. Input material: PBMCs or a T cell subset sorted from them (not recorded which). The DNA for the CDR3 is TGCGCCAGCAGCCAAGATACGTACCAAGAGACCCAGTACTTC. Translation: CASSQDTYQETQYF.